The 19 T cell receptor beta chains reported below all come from one sample, sequenced in a study of blood T cell repertoires in COVID-19. The protocol was immunoSEQ multiplex PCR, while the TCRdb copy is restricted to in-frame clones and leaves out a portion. The data contain about 170,000 clones, around 85% of them singletons. The sample consisted of peripheral blood. Source of these receptors: a woman in her sixties or seventies with COVID-19, enrolled during active disease.

The rearrangement links TRBV3-1 (or the pseudogene TRBV3-2) to TRBJ2-1; TRBD1 agrees at 10 bases. CDR3 size: 15 residues. The J segment lost 8 bases and the V segment lost 6 bases, leaving 10 bases of the junction unmatched. The germline CDR1 and CDR2 sequences are LGHDT and YNNKEL (reference sequence). The CDR3 DNA sequence: TGTGCCAGCAGACTACCGGGACAGGGGCCCGATGAGCAGTTCTTC. Amino acids: CASRLPGQGPDEQFF.

V gene TRBV5-1 combines with J gene TRBJ2-1; the match to TRBD2 covers 7 bases. The CDR3 is 16 residues long. Germline CDR1 reads SGHRS; CDR2 reads YFSETQ. Unmatched junction bases numbered 7, after V lost 1 base and J lost 3 bases. The CDR3 sequence: CASSLRRASGYNEQFF. The CDR3 DNA sequence: TGCGCCAGCAGCTTGCGGCGGGCTAGCGGCTACAATGAGCAGTTCTTC.

The genes are TRBV24-1 and TRBJ1-5; D possibly corresponds to TRBD1 (6 bases). CDR1 and CDR2 (germline): KGHDR, SFDVKD. Between the trimmed V and J ends, which lost 9 bases and 0 bases, there was a span of 14 bases. This CDR3 spans 15 amino acids. In DNA form, the CDR3 reads TGTGCCACCGCGTCCGGACAGTATAGCAATCAGCCCCAGCATTTT. Its translation is CATASGQYSNQPQHF.

The gene calls are TRBV20-1 and TRBJ1-1, with D maybe TRBD1 (6 bases). Trimming pared 3 bases from V and 1 base from J, leaving 12 bases between. The CDR3 has 14 residues. Germline V lookup: CDR1 DFQATT, CDR2 SNEGSKA (reference sequence). This CDR3 is CSASRGGANTEAFF. In DNA form, the CDR3 reads TGCAGTGCTAGTCGGGGGGGCGCGAACACTGAAGCTTTCTTT.

V usage is TRBV5-1 and J usage is TRBJ2-5, with 10 bases identical to TRBD2. The germline gives CDR1 SGHRS, CDR2 YFSETQ. The CDR3 contains 16 residues. J lost 4 bases, V lost 3 bases, and 9 bases had no gene match. The CDR3 region is CASSWYLAGDGETQYF. As DNA, the CDR3 is TGCGCCAGCAGCTGGTACCTAGCGGGAGACGGAGAGACCCAGTACTTC.

The chain employs TRBV29-1 and TRBJ1-2; TRBD1 aligns across 7 bases. The CDR3 runs 12 residues. Germline trimming cut 6 bases from V and 12 bases from J; bases unmatched to any gene: 13. The germline gives CDR1 SQVTM, CDR2 ANQGSEA. CDR3 loop: CSVDLDRTFNTF. The CDR3 coding sequence is TGCAGCGTAGACCTGGACAGGACTTTCAACACCTTC.

The rearrangement joins TRBV7-8 to TRBJ2-1, with a weak D call TRBD2 (6 bases). There are 15 residues in the CDR3. In germline, CDR1 is SGHVS, CDR2 FQNEAQ. Between the trimmed V and J ends, which lost 5 bases and 4 bases, there was a span of 15 bases. CDR3 residues: CASSRNGGRYNEQFF. The CDR3 DNA is TGTGCCAGCAGCCGCAATGGAGGGCGATACAATGAGCAGTTCTTC.

This clone was seen a single time. The chain links TRBV7-2 to TRBJ2-5, with a tentative D call TRBD1 (5 bases). The V and J ends lost 6 bases and 5 bases respectively, with 19 bases between them. CDR1 is SGHTA and CDR2 is FQGNSA in the germline V gene. The length of the CDR3 is 15 residues. This CDR3 is CASRSTAGLGETQYF. In nucleotides, the CDR3 is TGTGCCAGCAGAAGTACAGCAGGGTTGGGGGAGACCCAGTACTTC.

The DNA of the CDR3 is TGTGCCAGCAGCCGGACAGTCAAAGGCACAGATACGCAGTATTTT. This codes for CASSRTVKGTDTQYF. This sequence joins TRBV11-2 and TRBJ2-3, with a possible D match to TRBD1 (6 bases). The CDR3 loop spans 15 amino acids. Trimming stripped 5 bases from V and 1 base from J, with 13 bases between. In germline, CDR1 is SGHAT, CDR2 FQNNGV. The whole variable domain, filled in from reference TRBV11-2 and TRBJ2-3, reads EAGVAQSPRYKIIEKRQSVAFWCNPISGHATLYWYQQILGQGPKLLIQFQNNGVVDDSQLPKDRFSAERLKGVDSTLKIQPAKLEDSAVYLCASSRTVKGTDTQYFGPGTRLTVL.

The chain employs TRBV2 and TRBJ2-5; 9 bases are a match to TRBD1. The ends lost 1 base at V and 6 bases at J; junction bases unmatched: 6. Germline V gene lookup returns CDR1 SNHLY and CDR2 FYNNEI. The CDR3 runs 15 residues. The CDR3 DNA reads TGTGCCAGCAGTGAAGACTTGACAGGGGGAAAGACCCAGTACTTC. Protein: CASSEDLTGGKTQYF.

The V gene is TRBV9, the J gene TRBJ2-5; 8 bases agree with TRBD1. The CDR3 length is 17 residues. The V segment lost 3 bases and the J segment 1 base; nucleotides outside the gene matches: 11. Germline V gene data show CDR1 as SGDLS and CDR2 as YYNGEE. The CDR3: CASSGGVAGTGQETQYF. CDR3 nucleotide sequence: TGTGCCAGCAGCGGAGGAGTGGCCGGGACAGGCCAAGAGACCCAGTACTTC.

The genes are TRBV9 and TRBJ1-4; the D gene is possibly TRBD1 (6 bases). Germline CDR1 SGDLS, CDR2 YYNGEE. This CDR3 has 12 residues. V lost 1 base and J lost 8, with 6 bases in between. The CDR3 nucleotides read TGTGCCAGCAGCGTAACAGGGGAAAAACTGTTTTTT. Translation: CASSVTGEKLFF.

The CDR3 DNA is TGTGCCAGCAGAACAACAGGGTACAATGAGCAGTTCTTC. Translating gives CASRTTGYNEQFF. The genes are TRBV12-3 or TRBV12-4 and TRBJ2-1; a possible D gene is TRBD1 (6 bases). Deletions cut 6 bases from V and 4 bases from J, with 10 bases between. The CDR3 has 13 residues.

The CDR3 region is CASSLMAEQPQHF. CDR3 nucleotide sequence: TGTGCCAGCAGCCTTATGGCAGAACAGCCCCAGCATTTT. The chain is built from TRBV7-9 and TRBJ1-5; D not resolved. V was cut by 5 bases and J by 7 bases, with 12 bases left in between. Germline CDR1 and CDR2: SEHNR and FQNEAQ (reference sequence). CDR3 length equals 13 residues. The complete variable domain, with remaining parts taken from reference TRBV7-9 and TRBJ1-5, reads DTGVSQNPRHKITKRGQNVTFRCDPISEHNRLYWYRQTLGQGPEFLTYFQNEAQLEKSRLLSDRFSAERPKGSFSTLEIQRTEQGDSAMYLCASSLMAEQPQHFGDGTRLSIL.

The chain has TRBV3-1 (or the pseudogene TRBV3-2) and TRBJ2-7; TRBD1 matches at 7 bases. Per the germline V gene, CDR1 is LGHDT and CDR2 is YNNKEL (reference sequence). V dropped 4 bases and J dropped 5; count of bases not matched to a gene: 11. The CDR3 totals 15 residues. The CDR3 sequence is CASSRRQGRVNEQYF. The CDR3 DNA reads TGTGCCAGCAGCCGCCGACAGGGTAGGGTTAACGAGCAGTACTTC.

This clone was observed a single time. The chain is built from TRBV9 and TRBJ2-4, with 8 positions matching TRBD2. V gave up 2 bases and J gave up 8 bases; unmatched junction bases: 18. Germline V gene sequence: CDR1 SGDLS, CDR2 YYNGEE. The CDR3 contains 18 residues. CDR3 in DNA: TGTGCCAGCAGCGTCGGTTGGACTAGCTGGGGGTCGGGGCACATTCAGTACTTC. Encoded protein: CASSVGWTSWGSGHIQYF.

This clone was counted a single time. V and J are TRBV27 and TRBJ2-7; TRBD1 matches at 7 bases. The trim removed 5 bases at V and 4 bases at J, leaving 5 bases unmatched. CDR3 length: 13 residues. Germline CDR1 reads MNHEY; CDR2 reads SMNVEV (reference sequence). CDR3 sequence: CASSRGQTYEQYF. The DNA for the CDR3 is TGTGCCAGCAGTCGGGGACAGACTTACGAGCAGTACTTC.

V gene TRBV19 combines with J gene TRBJ1-2; D is undetermined. Germline-derived CDR1 and CDR2 are LNHDA and SQIVND (reference sequence). Trimming took off 3 bases at V and 5 bases at J, with 7 bases between the two ends. This CDR3 comprises 12 residues. CDR3 bases: TGTGCCAGTAGTATGCTGCGGTATGGCTACACCTTC. Residues: CASSMLRYGYTF.

The chain employs TRBV19 and TRBJ2-5; 7 bases match TRBD2. This CDR3 comprises 16 residues. The V gene's germline CDR1 is LNHDA and CDR2 SQIVND (reference sequence). V was pared by 3 bases and J by 2 bases, with 9 bases of the junction left unmatched. CDR3 sequence: CASSISLADFQETQYF. The CDR3 region has the DNA TGTGCCAGTAGTATTTCGCTAGCGGATTTTCAAGAGACCCAGTACTTC.